This T cell receptor beta chain was sequenced during a study of T cell changes during pregnancy in multiple sclerosis. Profiled with immunoSEQ multiplex PCR; TCRdb holds only in-frame clones, not every one. The table records about 80,000 clones, over 75% of them present only once. Per the germline V gene, CDR1 is MNHEY and CDR2 is SMNVEV (reference sequence). The CDR3 length is 14 residues. The ends lost 5 bases at V and 2 bases at J; junction bases unmatched: 2. The receptor was isolated from a female donor with multiple sclerosis, enrolled in a pregnancy study. The input for sequencing was peripheral blood, taken before pregnancy. This sequence joins TRBV27 and TRBJ1-1; 10 bases are shared with TRBD1. The CDR3 bases are TGTGCCAGCAGTGGGACAGGGGAAAACACTGAAGCTTTCTTT. This translates into CASSGTGENTEAFF.